The 26 T cell receptor beta chains presented below share a single source sample, sequenced in a study of T cells in Graves' hyperthyroidism and ophthalmopathy. It was RNA transcripts that yielded the amplified TCR beta CDR3 regions. HTBI primers were used for first-round RT-PCR of the TCR CDR3. MiXCR, run by TCRdb on the multiplex PCR reads, gives a single entry per CDR3 protein. The sample carries around 600,000 distinct CDR3 sequences, nearly 45% recorded once. Sequenced material: peripheral blood or thyroid tissue (not recorded which). Every receptor here comes from an adult man with Graves' disease, either hyperthyroidism or ophthalmopathy (not recorded which).

This clonotype was seen only a few times. Sequence at one end of the junction differs from germline and may be a read error. The chain combines TRBV10-3 with TRBJ1-2, with no clear D. The germline V gene has CDR1 ENHRY and CDR2 SYGVKD. The CDR3 contains 13 residues. The CDR3 loop reads CASSELKGQGYTF. The CDR3 nucleotides read TGTGCCAGCAGTGAATTGAAAGGGCAGGGCTACACCTTC.

This clonotype was seen only a few times. This chain uses TRBV6-1 with TRBJ1-1; D gene unclear. CDR1 MNHNS and CDR2 SASEGT come from the germline V gene. V was pared by 2 bases and J by 1 base, with 8 bases between. CDR3 size: 14 residues. The CDR3 coding sequence is TGTGCCAGCAGTGAATCGAGCAGGAACACTGAAGCTTTCTTT. This gives the protein CASSESSRNTEAFF.

The V and J genes are TRBV14 and TRBJ1-3; 9 positions match TRBD1. CDR1 is SGHDN, CDR2 FVKESK, per germline. This CDR3 contains 17 residues. The J segment lost 1 base and the V segment lost 4 bases, leaving 8 bases of the junction unmatched. The CDR3 DNA sequence: TGTGCCAGCAGCCGTCCCGGGACAGGGCTGTCTGGAAACACCATATATTTT. This encodes CASSRPGTGLSGNTIYF.

This chain uses TRBV10-1 with TRBJ2-6; D could derive from TRBD1 or TRBD2 (5 bases each). This CDR3 spans 16 amino acids. Germline lookup yields CDR1 WNHNN and CDR2 SYGVQD (reference sequence). V lost 2 bases and J 4 bases, leaving 12 bases between the germline ends. Here the CDR3 DNA reads TGCGCCAGCAGTGAGCTGAGGGGCGGCGGGGCCAACGTCCTGACTTTC. Amino acid sequence: CASSELRGGGANVLTF.

In this sample, this clonotype turned up many times. The chain links TRBV29-1 to TRBJ1-5; TRBD1 matches at 9 bases. Unmatched junction bases numbered 8, after V lost 0 bases and J lost 5 bases. This CDR3 is built from 16 residues. Per germline, CDR1 SQVTM and CDR2 ANQGSEA. CDR3 residues: CSVEDVGQGLDQPQHF. The CDR3 nucleotides are TGCAGCGTTGAAGATGTGGGACAGGGTCTCGATCAGCCCCAGCATTTT. The full variable domain, in which reference TRBV29-1 and TRBJ1-5 provide the parts outside the CDR3, is SAVISQKPSRDICQRGTSLTIQCQVDSQVTMMFWYRQQPGQSLTLIATANQGSEATYESGFVIDKFPISRPNLTFSTLTVSNMSPEDSSIYLCSVEDVGQGLDQPQHFGDGTRLSIL.

In this sample, this clonotype turned up a few times. This chain connects TRBV5-5 to TRBJ1-5, with 7 bases lining up with TRBD1. The germline gives CDR1 SGHKS, CDR2 YYEKEE (reference sequence). This CDR3 comprises 17 residues. The ends lost 2 bases at V and 3 bases at J; junction bases unmatched: 11. This CDR3 reads CASSLGGRNSPNQPQHF. Here the CDR3 DNA reads TGTGCCAGCAGCTTAGGGGGCCGGAACAGCCCCAATCAGCCCCAGCATTTT.

The V gene is TRBV6-2 or TRBV6-3, the J gene TRBJ2-7; TRBD1 matches 9 bases. The CDR3 consists of 14 residues. Germline CDR1 MNHEY, CDR2 SVGEGT. V gave up 7 bases and J gave up 3 bases; unmatched junction bases: 7. The CDR3 reads CASNQGQGNYEQYF. In nucleotides, the CDR3 is TGTGCCAGCAACCAGGGACAGGGAAACTACGAGCAGTACTTC.

CDR3 bases: TGCAGCGTGAGGCGACAGGGGACGACTGAAGCTTTCTTT. Its translation is CSVRRQGTTEAFF. The rearrangement joins TRBV29-1 to TRBJ1-1; 8 nucleotides line up with TRBD1. From germline, CDR1 is SQVTM and CDR2 ANQGSEA. V lost 6 bases, J lost 5 bases, and 8 bases stayed unmatched. The CDR3 spans 13 residues.

The rearrangement joins TRBV20-1 to TRBJ1-5, with unresolved D. CDR1 is DFQATT and CDR2 is SNEGSKA in the germline V gene (reference sequence). Trimming removed 3 bases from V and 0 bases from J, with 3 bases in between. This CDR3 has 12 residues. The CDR3 here is CSASTSNQPQHF. The CDR3 coding sequence is TGCAGTGCTAGTACTAGCAATCAGCCCCAGCATTTT.

Comment on this clonotype: A much larger clonotype is one base distant, so this may be a read error. This rearrangement joins TRBV20-1 to TRBJ2-5; no reliable D call. CDR3 length: 14 residues. V was trimmed by 3 bases and J by 2 bases, leaving 13 bases between them. In germline, CDR1 is DFQATT, CDR2 SNEGSKA (reference sequence). The CDR3 region has the DNA TGCAGTGCTAGGGAAGGCTCACAGCAAGAGACCCAGTACTTC. It specifies CSAREGSQQETQYF.

The chain carries TRBV2 and TRBJ1-4, with TRBD1 identical over 8 bases. This CDR3 has 15 residues. Germline assignment: CDR1 SNHLY and CDR2 FYNNEI. With 5 bases clipped from V and 3 bases from J, the junction kept 5 bases outside the gene matches. CDR3 sequence: CASSKQTGANEKLFF. The CDR3 DNA reads TGTGCCAGCAGTAAACAGACAGGGGCTAATGAAAAACTGTTTTTT.

This clonotype was observed many times. The rearrangement uses TRBV14 and TRBJ1-4; no firm D call. The CDR3 extends over 12 amino acids. Trimming took off 4 bases at V and 8 bases at J, with 8 bases between the two ends. Germline loops: CDR1 SGHDN, CDR2 FVKESK. The CDR3 sequence is CASSRTREKLFF. Here the CDR3 DNA reads TGTGCCAGCAGCCGCACAAGAGAAAAACTGTTTTTT.

The chain recombines TRBV10-3 with TRBJ1-5; D gene unclear. There are 17 residues in the CDR3. CDR1 is ENHRY, CDR2 SYGVKD, per germline. V shed 2 bases and J shed 0 bases, with 14 bases lying between them. The CDR3, as DNA: TGTGCCATCAGTGAGCGGCGGCGACCAAATAGCAATCAGCCCCAGCATTTT. As protein: CAISERRRPNSNQPQHF.

The chain employs TRBV20-1 and TRBJ2-7, with 7 bases identical to TRBD1. In germline, CDR1 is DFQATT, CDR2 SNEGSKA (reference sequence). Trimming at V came to 1 base and at J to 5 bases, leaving 14 bases not matched to a gene. This CDR3 comprises 16 residues. CDR3 sequence: CSARGGSRRGRNEQYF. In nucleotides, the CDR3 is TGCAGTGCTAGAGGGGGGTCACGAAGGGGGCGCAACGAGCAGTACTTC.

V is TRBV29-1 and J is TRBJ1-1; 7 bases align to TRBD1. From germline, CDR1 is SQVTM and CDR2 ANQGSEA. The V segment lost 8 bases and the J segment 4 bases; nucleotides outside the gene matches: 7. This CDR3 has 12 residues. The CDR3 region has the DNA TGCAGCTTGTACCCAGGGGGCACTGAAGCTTTCTTT. It translates to CSLYPGGTEAFF.

This sequence joins TRBV2 and TRBJ2-6; no reliable D call. CDR1 SNHLY and CDR2 FYNNEI come from the germline V gene. This CDR3 spans 16 amino acids. Trimming took off 6 bases at V and 0 bases at J, with 12 bases between the two ends. The CDR3 here is CASRRTDTSGANVLTF. The CDR3 nucleotides read TGTGCCAGCAGACGGACGGATACCTCTGGGGCCAACGTCCTGACTTTC.

CDR3 bases: TGCGTCAGACACCAGGGGAGTAATTCACCCCTCCACTTT. It codes for CVRHQGSNSPLHF. This rearrangement joins TRBV10-2 to TRBJ1-6; D is possibly TRBD1 (6 bases). The length of the CDR3 is 13 residues. Per the germline V gene, CDR1 is WSHSY and CDR2 is SAAADI.

This clonotype was observed at least ten times. The genes are TRBV10-3 and TRBJ2-5; 13 nucleotides line up with TRBD2. In germline, CDR1 is ENHRY, CDR2 SYGVKD. This CDR3 is 14 amino acids long. Losses at the gene ends were 8 bases for V and 3 bases for J; bases not matched to a gene: 3. The CDR3 DNA reads TGTGCCATCGGGACTAGCGGGAACGAAGAGACCCAGTACTTC. Translated, it gives CAIGTSGNEETQYF.

This clonotype was counted once. This rearrangement joins TRBV24-1 to TRBJ2-6; D unresolved. The CDR3 is 15 amino acids. Trimming shortened V by 5 bases and J by 0 bases, and 7 bases separated the two germline ends. CDR1 is KGHDR, CDR2 SFDVKD, per germline. CDR3 sequence (DNA): TGTGCCACCAGTGGGACGAACTCTGGGGCCAACGTCCTGACTTTC. Translating it yields CATSGTNSGANVLTF.

V gene TRBV10-3 combines with J gene TRBJ1-2; 7 bases agree with TRBD1. CDR1 and CDR2 (germline): ENHRY, SYGVKD. This CDR3 contains 14 residues. Trimming took 10 bases from V and 3 from J; bases not matched to a gene: 11. The CDR3 DNA reads as TGTGCCAGCTCGCTCAGGGGGACAGACTATGGCTACACCTTC. Its translation: CASSLRGTDYGYTF.

This clonotype was seen a few times. Sequence at one end of the junction differs from germline and may be a read error. The V gene is TRBV5-5, the J gene TRBJ1-3; no clear D gene. Germline loops: CDR1 SGHKS, CDR2 YYEKEE (reference sequence). The CDR3 covers 17 residues. CDR3 residues: CASSLAKLGPSGNTIYF. The DNA for the CDR3 is TGTGCCAGCAGCTTGGCCAAGCTCGGCCCCTCTGGAAATACCATATATTTT.

In this sample, this clonotype turned up many times. This chain joins TRBV15 and TRBJ1-5; tentative D call: TRBD1 (6 bases). The V end was cut by 4 bases, the J end by 2 bases, with 15 bases between. This CDR3 region has 16 residues. The germline CDR1 and CDR2 sequences are LNHNV and YYDKDF (reference sequence). Written as DNA, the CDR3 is TGTGCCACCAGCAAGCGTACAGGGAAAGGCAATCAGCCCCAGCATTTT. This encodes CATSKRTGKGNQPQHF.

This clonotype was seen at least ten times. The CDR3 region is CATSGGGQNTGELFF. The CDR3 nucleotides read TGTGCCACCAGCGGGGGCGGGCAGAACACCGGGGAGCTGTTTTTT. This chain uses TRBV15 with TRBJ2-2, with a possible D match to TRBD1 (6 bases). The CDR3 spans 15 residues. The ends were cut back, 5 bases at V and 1 base at J, with 11 bases in the middle. Germline V CDR1 and CDR2: LNHNV, YYDKDF (reference sequence).

J is TRBJ1-5 and V is TRBV10-3; TRBD1 might be the D (5 bases). Trimming took off 6 bases at V and 7 bases at J, with 16 bases between the two ends. The length of the CDR3 is 14 residues. The germline V gene has CDR1 ENHRY and CDR2 SYGVKD. CDR3 loop: CAIRPGRGGQPQHF. The CDR3, as DNA: TGTGCCATCAGGCCGGGAAGGGGCGGGCAGCCCCAGCATTTT.

This clonotype has ten or more counts. The chain has TRBV7-8 and TRBJ2-7, with TRBD1 matching 10 bases. Trimming cost V 4 bases and J 4 bases; bases outside gene matches: 4. This CDR3 region has 14 residues. Germline CDR1 reads SGHVS; CDR2 reads FQNEAQ. CDR3 sequence (DNA): TGTGCCAGCAGCTCAGACAGGGGGCTGTACGAGCAGTACTTC. This sequence encodes CASSSDRGLYEQYF.

The V and J genes are TRBV7-9 and TRBJ2-7; D is perhaps TRBD1 (6 bases). Germline lookup yields CDR1 SEHNR and CDR2 FQNEAQ (reference sequence). This CDR3 has 16 amino acids. Trimming took 5 bases from V and 2 from J, leaving 19 bases between them. As DNA, the CDR3 is TGTGCCAGCAGCCAAGATAATAAACAGGGAGCCTACGAGCAGTACTTC. Amino acid sequence: CASSQDNKQGAYEQYF. The full variable domain, rest sourced from reference TRBV7-9 and TRBJ2-7, is DTGVSQNPRHKITKRGQNVTFRCDPISEHNRLYWYRQTLGQGPEFLTYFQNEAQLEKSRLLSDRFSAERPKGSFSTLEIQRTEQGDSAMYLCASSQDNKQGAYEQYFGPGTRLTVT.